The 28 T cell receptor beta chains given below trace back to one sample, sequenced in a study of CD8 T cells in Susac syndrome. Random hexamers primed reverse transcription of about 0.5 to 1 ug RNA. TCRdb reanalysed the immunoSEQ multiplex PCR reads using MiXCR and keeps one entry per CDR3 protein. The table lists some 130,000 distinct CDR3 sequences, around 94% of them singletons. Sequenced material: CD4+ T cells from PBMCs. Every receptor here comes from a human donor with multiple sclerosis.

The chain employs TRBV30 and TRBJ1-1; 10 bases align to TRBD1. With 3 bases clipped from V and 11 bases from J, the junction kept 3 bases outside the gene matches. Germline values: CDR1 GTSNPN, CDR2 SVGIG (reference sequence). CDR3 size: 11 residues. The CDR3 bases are TGTGCCTGGAGGAGGGACAGGGGCGCTTTCTTT. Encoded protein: CAWRRDRGAFF.

CDR3 in DNA: TGTGCCAGTAGGGACAGGCTAACCGGGGAGCTGTTTTTT. Protein product: CASRDRLTGELFF. The chain combines TRBV19 with TRBJ2-2, with 7 bases that match TRBD1. J gave up 5 bases and V 6 bases, and 3 bases lay outside the gene matches. CDR3 length: 13 amino acids. Germline loops: CDR1 LNHDA, CDR2 SQIVND (reference sequence).

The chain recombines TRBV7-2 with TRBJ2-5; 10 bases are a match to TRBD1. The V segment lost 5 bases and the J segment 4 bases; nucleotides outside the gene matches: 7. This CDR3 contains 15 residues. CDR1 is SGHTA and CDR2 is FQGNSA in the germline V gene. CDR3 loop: CASSTRQGARETQYF. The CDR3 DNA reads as TGTGCCAGCAGCACCCGACAGGGGGCAAGAGAGACCCAGTACTTC.

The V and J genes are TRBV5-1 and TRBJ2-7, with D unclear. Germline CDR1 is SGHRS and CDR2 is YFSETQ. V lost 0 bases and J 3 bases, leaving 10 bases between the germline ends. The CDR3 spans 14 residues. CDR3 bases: TGCGCCAGCAGCTTGGGGGTGATCGGCTACGAGCAGTACTTC. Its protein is CASSLGVIGYEQYF.

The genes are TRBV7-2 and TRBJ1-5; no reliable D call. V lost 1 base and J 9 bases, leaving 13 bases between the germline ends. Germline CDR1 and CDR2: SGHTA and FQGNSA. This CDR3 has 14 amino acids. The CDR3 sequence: CASSLESLSRPQHF. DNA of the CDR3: TGTGCCAGCAGCTTAGAATCCTTAAGTAGGCCCCAGCATTTT.

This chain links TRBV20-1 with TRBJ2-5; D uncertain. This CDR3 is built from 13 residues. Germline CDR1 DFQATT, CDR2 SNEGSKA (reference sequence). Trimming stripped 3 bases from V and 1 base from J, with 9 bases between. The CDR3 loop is CSASRSTQETQYF. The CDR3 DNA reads TGCAGTGCTAGCAGGTCAACCCAAGAGACCCAGTACTTC.

The CDR3 protein is CASSLALTGGSTEAFF. The CDR3 nucleotides read TGTGCCAGCAGTTTAGCGCTAACGGGGGGGAGCACTGAAGCTTTCTTT. The chain has TRBV12-3 or TRBV12-4 and TRBJ1-1, with D tentatively TRBD1 (5 bases). The ends were cut back, 0 bases at V and 4 bases at J, with 15 bases in the middle. The CDR3 is made up of 16 amino acids.

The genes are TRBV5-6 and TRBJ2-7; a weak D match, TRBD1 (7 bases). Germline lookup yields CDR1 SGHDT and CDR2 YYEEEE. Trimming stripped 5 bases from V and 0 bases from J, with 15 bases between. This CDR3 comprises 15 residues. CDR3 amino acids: CASRIGGGRSYEQYF. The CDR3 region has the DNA TGTGCCAGCAGGATTGGAGGGGGCCGCTCCTACGAGCAGTACTTC.

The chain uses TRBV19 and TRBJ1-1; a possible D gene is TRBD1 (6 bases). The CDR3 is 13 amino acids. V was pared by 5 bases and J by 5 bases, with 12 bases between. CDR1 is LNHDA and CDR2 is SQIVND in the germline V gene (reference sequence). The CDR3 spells CASSPQGLTEAFF. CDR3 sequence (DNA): TGTGCCAGTAGTCCACAGGGTTTAACTGAAGCTTTCTTT.

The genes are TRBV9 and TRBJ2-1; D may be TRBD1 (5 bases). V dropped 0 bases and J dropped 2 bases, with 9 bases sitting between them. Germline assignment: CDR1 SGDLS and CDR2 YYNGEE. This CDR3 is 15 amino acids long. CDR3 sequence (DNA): TGTGCCAGCAGCGTAGGGGGCCTGACCTACAATGAGCAGTTCTTC. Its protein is CASSVGGLTYNEQFF.

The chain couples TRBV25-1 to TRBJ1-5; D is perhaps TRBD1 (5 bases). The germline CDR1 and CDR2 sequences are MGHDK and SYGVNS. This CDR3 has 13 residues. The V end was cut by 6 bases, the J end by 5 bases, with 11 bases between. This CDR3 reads CASSVGGDQPQHF. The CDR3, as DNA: TGTGCCAGCAGCGTGGGGGGGGATCAGCCCCAGCATTTT.

This CDR3 reads CASSQVSGTGYEQYF. The CDR3 DNA reads as TGTGCCAGCAGCCAAGTCTCCGGGACAGGGTACGAGCAGTACTTC. The V gene is TRBV3-1, the J gene TRBJ2-7, with TRBD1 matching 9 bases. The V gene's germline CDR1 is LGHDT and CDR2 YNNKEL (reference sequence). V lost 1 base to trimming and J lost 4 bases; unmatched junction nucleotides: 5. The CDR3 is made up of 15 amino acids.

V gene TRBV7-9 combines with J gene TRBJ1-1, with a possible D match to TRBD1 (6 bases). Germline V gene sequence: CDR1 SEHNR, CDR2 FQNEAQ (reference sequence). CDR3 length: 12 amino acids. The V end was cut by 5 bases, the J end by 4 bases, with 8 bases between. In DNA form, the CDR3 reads TGTGCCAGCAGCCAGACAGGCACTGAAGCTTTCTTT. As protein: CASSQTGTEAFF.

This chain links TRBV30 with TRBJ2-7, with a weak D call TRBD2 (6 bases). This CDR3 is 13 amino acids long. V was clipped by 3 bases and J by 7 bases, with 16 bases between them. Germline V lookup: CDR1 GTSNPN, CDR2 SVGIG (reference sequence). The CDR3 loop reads CAWRGRRWEEQYF. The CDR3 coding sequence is TGTGCCTGGAGGGGGAGGAGGTGGGAAGAGCAGTACTTC. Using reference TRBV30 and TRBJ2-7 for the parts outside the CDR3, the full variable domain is SQTIHQWPATLVQPVGSPLSLECTVEGTSNPNLYWYRQAAGRGLQLLFYSVGIGQISSEVPQNLSASRPQDRQFILSSKKLLLSDSGFYLCAWRGRRWEEQYFGPGTRLTVT.

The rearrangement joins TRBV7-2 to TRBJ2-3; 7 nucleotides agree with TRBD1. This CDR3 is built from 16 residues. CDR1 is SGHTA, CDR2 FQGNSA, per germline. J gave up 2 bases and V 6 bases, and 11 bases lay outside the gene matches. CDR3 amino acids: CASSLQGTQTTDTQYF. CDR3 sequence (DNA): TGTGCCAGCAGTCTACAGGGGACCCAGACCACAGATACGCAGTATTTT.

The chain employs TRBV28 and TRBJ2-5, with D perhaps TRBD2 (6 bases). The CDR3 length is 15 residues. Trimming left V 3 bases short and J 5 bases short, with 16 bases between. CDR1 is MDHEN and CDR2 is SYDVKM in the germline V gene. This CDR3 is CASSFPVPEGETQYF. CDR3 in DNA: TGTGCCAGCAGTTTTCCAGTTCCGGAGGGGGAGACCCAGTACTTC.

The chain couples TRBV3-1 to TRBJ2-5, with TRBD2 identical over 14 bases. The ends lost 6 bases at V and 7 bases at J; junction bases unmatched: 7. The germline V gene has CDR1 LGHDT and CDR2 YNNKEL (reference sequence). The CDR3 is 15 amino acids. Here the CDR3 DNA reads TGTGCCAGCAGGGACGGGACTAGCGGGAGTAGGACCCAGTACTTC. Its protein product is CASRDGTSGSRTQYF.

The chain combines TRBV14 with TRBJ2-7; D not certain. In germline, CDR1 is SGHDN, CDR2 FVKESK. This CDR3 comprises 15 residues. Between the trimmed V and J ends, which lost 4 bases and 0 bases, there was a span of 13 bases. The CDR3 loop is CASSPDTGASYEQYF. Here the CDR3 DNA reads TGTGCCAGCAGCCCCGATACGGGCGCCTCCTACGAGCAGTACTTC.

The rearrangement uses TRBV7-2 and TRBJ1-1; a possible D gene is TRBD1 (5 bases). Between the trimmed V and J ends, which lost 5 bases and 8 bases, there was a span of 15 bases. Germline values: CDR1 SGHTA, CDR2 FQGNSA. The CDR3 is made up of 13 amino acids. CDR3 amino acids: CASSPGSFREAFF. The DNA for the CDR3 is TGTGCCAGCAGCCCAGGGAGCTTTAGGGAAGCTTTCTTT.

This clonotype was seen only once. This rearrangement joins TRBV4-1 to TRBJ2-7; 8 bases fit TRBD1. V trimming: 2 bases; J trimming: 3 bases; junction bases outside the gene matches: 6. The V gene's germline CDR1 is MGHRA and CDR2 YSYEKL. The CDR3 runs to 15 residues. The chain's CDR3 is CASSQPGTGVYEQYF. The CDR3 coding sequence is TGCGCCAGCAGCCAACCCGGGACAGGAGTCTACGAGCAGTACTTC.

Here the CDR3 reads CASSWASGVTYNEQFF. The DNA of the CDR3 is TGCGCCAGCAGCTGGGCTAGCGGAGTCACCTACAATGAGCAGTTCTTC. V is TRBV5-1 and J is TRBJ2-1, with 7 bases lining up with TRBD2. Trimming took 3 bases from V and 2 from J; bases not matched to a gene: 8. The germline CDR1 and CDR2 sequences are SGHRS and YFSETQ. The CDR3 has 16 amino acids.

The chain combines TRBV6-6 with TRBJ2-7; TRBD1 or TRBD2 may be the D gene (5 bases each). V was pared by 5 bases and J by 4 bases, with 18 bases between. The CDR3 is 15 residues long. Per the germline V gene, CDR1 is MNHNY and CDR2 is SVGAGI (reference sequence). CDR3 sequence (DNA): TGTGCCAGCAGTCCCCCAGGGAGAGTCCTGTACGAGCAGTACTTC. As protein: CASSPPGRVLYEQYF.

The CDR3 DNA reads TGCAGCGTTGAAGGGACTAATCAAGAGACCCAGTACTTC. This encodes CSVEGTNQETQYF. This rearrangement joins TRBV29-1 to TRBJ2-5; the D gene is possibly TRBD2 (6 bases). Germline CDR1 and CDR2: SQVTM and ANQGSEA. V was pared by 1 base and J by 2 bases, with 8 bases between. The CDR3 runs 13 residues.

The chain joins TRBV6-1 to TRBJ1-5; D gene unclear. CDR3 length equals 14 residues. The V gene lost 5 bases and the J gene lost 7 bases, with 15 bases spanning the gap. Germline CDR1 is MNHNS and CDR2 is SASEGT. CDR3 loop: CASSSDAGGQPQHF. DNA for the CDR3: TGTGCCAGCAGTTCGGACGCCGGCGGGCAGCCCCAGCATTTT.

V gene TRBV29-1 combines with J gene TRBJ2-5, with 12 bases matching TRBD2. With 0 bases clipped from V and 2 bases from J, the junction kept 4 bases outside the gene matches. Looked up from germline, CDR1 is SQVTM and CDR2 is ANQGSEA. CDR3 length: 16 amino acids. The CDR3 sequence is CSVEEVGLAGQETQYF. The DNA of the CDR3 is TGCAGCGTTGAAGAAGTCGGACTAGCGGGGCAAGAGACCCAGTACTTC.

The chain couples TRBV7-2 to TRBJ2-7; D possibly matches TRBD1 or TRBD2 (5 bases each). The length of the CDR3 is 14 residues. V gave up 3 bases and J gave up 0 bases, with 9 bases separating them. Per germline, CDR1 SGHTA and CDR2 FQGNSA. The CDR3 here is CASSFWDGSYEQYF. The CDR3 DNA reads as TGTGCCAGCAGCTTCTGGGACGGCTCCTACGAGCAGTACTTC.

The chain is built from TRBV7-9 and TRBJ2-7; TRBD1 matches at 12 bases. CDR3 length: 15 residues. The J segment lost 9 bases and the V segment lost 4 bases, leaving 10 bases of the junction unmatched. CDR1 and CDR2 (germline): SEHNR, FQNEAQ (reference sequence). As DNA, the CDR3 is TGTGCCAGCAGCTCCACGGGACAGGGGGCGTATGCGCAGTACTTC. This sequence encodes CASSSTGQGAYAQYF.

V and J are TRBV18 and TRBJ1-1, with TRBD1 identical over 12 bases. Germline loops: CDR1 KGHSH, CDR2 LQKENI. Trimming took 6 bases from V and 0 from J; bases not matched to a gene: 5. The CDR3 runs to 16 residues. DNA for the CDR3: TGTGCCAGCTCCGGGACAGGGGGCGGTTTGAACACTGAAGCTTTCTTT. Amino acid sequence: CASSGTGGGLNTEAFF.